This entry lists 21 T cell receptor beta chains sequenced from one sample in a study of blood T cell repertoires in COVID-19. Libraries were prepared by immunoSEQ multiplex PCR; TCRdb keeps only in-frame clonotypes and omits some of them. The sample contains roughly 400,000 clones, over 75% of which appear only once. Sequences were obtained from PBMCs or T cells enriched from blood (not recorded which). Source of these receptors: a young woman who had been exposed to COVID-19.

The V and J genes are TRBV12-2 and TRBJ1-5; TRBD1 was called by the table and not checked on the DNA. TRBV12-2 constitutes a pseudogene. The CDR3 contains 16 residues. The DNA for the CDR3 is TGTGCAAGTCGCTTCACCGGGACAGGGCGCAATCAGCCCCAGCATTTT. Its protein is CASRFTGTGRNQPQHF.

The rearrangement uses TRBV24-1 and TRBJ2-1; 11 bases align to TRBD1. The CDR3 loop spans 16 amino acids. CDR1 is KGHDR, CDR2 SFDVKD, per germline. Germline trimming cut 1 base from V and 8 bases from J; bases unmatched to any gene: 6. The CDR3, as DNA: TGTGCCACCAGTGATTTAGGACAGGGGGCGGGGGATGAGCAGTTCTTC. Translating it yields CATSDLGQGAGDEQFF.

The chain recombines TRBV18 with TRBJ2-4, with 8 nucleotides matching TRBD2. Germline V CDR1 and CDR2: KGHSH, LQKENI. The V segment lost 3 bases and the J segment 4 bases; nucleotides outside the gene matches: 8. This CDR3 spans 16 amino acids. In DNA, the CDR3 is TGTGCCAGCTCACCCCCGGGACTAGGGGAAAAAAACATTCAGTACTTC. Translating gives CASSPPGLGEKNIQYF.

This chain uses TRBV10-2 with TRBJ2-7; 7 bases fit TRBD2. With 5 bases clipped from V and 6 bases from J, the junction kept 13 bases outside the gene matches. Germline CDR1 WSHSY, CDR2 SAAADI. The CDR3 loop spans 15 amino acids. This CDR3 reads CASSIPRLAAGEQYF. The CDR3 DNA reads TGCGCCAGCAGTATTCCGAGACTAGCTGCGGGCGAGCAGTACTTC.

V usage is TRBV6-5 and J usage is TRBJ1-4; weak D call: TRBD1 (5 bases). V was clipped by 0 bases and J by 4 bases, with 12 bases between them. CDR3 length equals 16 residues. The germline V gene has CDR1 MNHEY and CDR2 SVGAGI. CDR3 nucleotide sequence: TGTGCCAGCAGTTACTCGAGTCAGGGCGGTAATGAAAAACTGTTTTTT. This gives the protein CASSYSSQGGNEKLFF.

The V and J genes are TRBV30 and TRBJ2-2; D is perhaps TRBD2 (5 bases). Trimming stripped 3 bases from V and 2 bases from J, with 7 bases between. CDR1 is GTSNPN, CDR2 SVGIG, per germline (reference sequence). This CDR3 comprises 13 residues. CDR3 nucleotides: TGTGCCTGGAGGAGGGAAAACACCGGGGAGCTGTTTTTT. It yields the protein CAWRRENTGELFF.

The chain combines TRBV19 with TRBJ2-1, with 11 nucleotides matching TRBD2. The CDR3 extends over 16 amino acids. Germline V CDR1 and CDR2: LNHDA, SQIVND (reference sequence). V gave up 2 bases and J gave up 6 bases; unmatched junction bases: 6. The CDR3 sequence: CASSITLAGVPNEQFF. DNA of the CDR3: TGTGCCAGTAGTATAACACTAGCGGGAGTACCCAATGAGCAGTTCTTC.

This clone was seen just once. The J gene is TRBJ2-3, the V gene TRBV11-1, with D maybe TRBD2 (5 bases). V dropped 3 bases and J dropped 0 bases, with 10 bases sitting between them. The CDR3 totals 15 residues. Germline CDR1 is SGHAT and CDR2 is FQDESV (reference sequence). For the CDR3, the DNA is TGTGCCAGCAGCTTCCAGCGGTCTAGCACAGATACGCAGTATTTT. It translates to CASSFQRSSTDTQYF.

The rearrangement uses TRBV27 and TRBJ1-2, with 8 bases lining up with TRBD1. The germline V gene has CDR1 MNHEY and CDR2 SMNVEV (reference sequence). The CDR3 spans 13 residues. Losses at the gene ends were 5 bases for V and 5 bases for J; bases not matched to a gene: 4. CDR3 sequence reads: CASSPRTGYGYTF. The CDR3 DNA sequence: TGTGCCAGCAGTCCCCGGACAGGGTATGGCTACACCTTC.

This chain joins TRBV6-5 and TRBJ1-2; tentative D call: TRBD1 (6 bases). Per germline, CDR1 MNHEY and CDR2 SVGAGI. Trimming took off 7 bases at V and 4 bases at J, with 19 bases between the two ends. The CDR3 has 15 amino acids. In DNA form, the CDR3 reads TGTGCCAGCATGGTTCCCGGAACAGGGAGCTATGGCTACACCTTC. Translated: CASMVPGTGSYGYTF.

The chain recombines TRBV11-2 with TRBJ2-1, with TRBD1 as a possible D gene (6 bases). Trimming left V 5 bases short and J 5 bases short, with 13 bases between. CDR1 and CDR2 from the germline V gene are SGHAT and FQNNGV. The CDR3 totals 14 residues. The CDR3 DNA is TGTGCCAGCAGCGCCCGGACAGTACACAATGAGCAGTTCTTC. It codes for CASSARTVHNEQFF.

The V and J genes are TRBV2 and TRBJ1-5, with 9 bases matching TRBD1. V trimming: 6 bases; J trimming: 6 bases; junction bases outside the gene matches: 6. The CDR3 sequence is 14 residues long. CDR1 is SNHLY, CDR2 FYNNEI, per germline. The CDR3 nucleotides read TGTGCCAGCAGCACAGGGGGCTCGGTTCAGCCCCAGCATTTT. Encoded protein: CASSTGGSVQPQHF.

This clone appeared a single time. The rearrangement links TRBV4-1 to TRBJ2-7; 7 positions match TRBD2. The CDR3 is 13 amino acids. Germline values: CDR1 MGHRA, CDR2 YSYEKL. Germline trimming cut 4 bases from V and 4 bases from J; bases unmatched to any gene: 4. The CDR3 spells CASSPGTKYEQYF. The CDR3 DNA follows: TGCGCCAGCAGCCCTGGGACTAAATACGAGCAGTACTTC.

The chain links TRBV11-2 to TRBJ1-5; D gene unclear. Trimming pared 3 bases from V and 3 bases from J, leaving 9 bases between. The CDR3 length is 14 residues. CDR1 and CDR2 from the germline V gene are SGHAT and FQNNGV. CDR3 loop: CASSFGGYNQPQHF. CDR3 bases: TGTGCCAGCAGCTTTGGAGGGTACAATCAGCCCCAGCATTTT.

The chain links TRBV27 to TRBJ2-2, with D tentatively TRBD1 (5 bases). In germline, CDR1 is MNHEY, CDR2 SMNVEV (reference sequence). The CDR3 length is 15 residues. V was shortened by 6 bases and J by 1 base, with 12 bases between the two germline ends. The CDR3 spells CASRRFTGNTGELFF. The DNA for the CDR3 is TGTGCCAGCAGGCGCTTTACAGGGAACACCGGGGAGCTGTTTTTT.

V gene TRBV19 combines with J gene TRBJ1-2; no clear D gene. V dropped 0 bases and J dropped 8 bases, with 13 bases sitting between them. CDR3 length: 14 amino acids. Germline assignment: CDR1 LNHDA and CDR2 SQIVND (reference sequence). In DNA form, the CDR3 reads TGTGCCAGTAGTATAGACGGCGGCCCTGGCGGCTACACCTTC. Encoded protein: CASSIDGGPGGYTF.

The chain joins TRBV21-1 to TRBJ2-5; the table's D gene call, TRBD1, was not cross checked with the DNA. TRBV21-1 is a pseudogene. This CDR3 is 14 amino acids long. The chain's CDR3 is CASSNGQIQETQYF. Here the CDR3 DNA reads TGTGCCAGCAGCAACGGACAGATCCAAGAGACCCAGTACTTC.

The chain couples TRBV28 to TRBJ1-1; the D is unclear. The CDR3 has 15 residues. Germline assignment: CDR1 MDHEN and CDR2 SYDVKM. With 6 bases removed from V and 3 bases from J, the gap between germline ends came to 17 bases. The CDR3 protein is CASRDRGSRYTEAFF. Here the CDR3 DNA reads TGTGCCAGCAGGGACCGCGGGAGTAGGTACACTGAAGCTTTCTTT.

CDR3 residues: CASSWTGEGETQYF. CDR3 DNA: TGTGCCAGCAGCTGGACAGGGGAGGGGGAGACCCAGTACTTC. The chain has TRBV5-4 and TRBJ2-5, with TRBD1 matching over 9 bases. V gave up 3 bases and J gave up 5 bases; unmatched junction bases: 5. This CDR3 has 14 residues. CDR1 is SGHNT, CDR2 YYREEE, per germline (reference sequence).

The chain couples TRBV5-1 to TRBJ2-3, with 9 positions matching TRBD2. The CDR3 runs to 16 residues. The V gene end was trimmed by 4 bases and the J gene end by 4 bases; junction bases not matched to a gene: 10. CDR1 and CDR2 (germline): SGHRS, YFSETQ. The CDR3 coding sequence is TGCGCCAGCAGCCGACCAGGGACTAGCCCGTCAGATACGCAGTATTTT. Amino acids: CASSRPGTSPSDTQYF.

Only a few counts were recorded for this clone. This chain joins TRBV5-4 and TRBJ2-2; no clear D. Trimming stripped 0 bases from V and 4 bases from J, with 7 bases between. The CDR3 spans 14 residues. The V gene's germline CDR1 is SGHNT and CDR2 YYREEE (reference sequence). CDR3 sequence reads: CASSLASATGELFF. The DNA for the CDR3 is TGTGCCAGCAGCTTGGCCAGTGCCACCGGGGAGCTGTTTTTT.